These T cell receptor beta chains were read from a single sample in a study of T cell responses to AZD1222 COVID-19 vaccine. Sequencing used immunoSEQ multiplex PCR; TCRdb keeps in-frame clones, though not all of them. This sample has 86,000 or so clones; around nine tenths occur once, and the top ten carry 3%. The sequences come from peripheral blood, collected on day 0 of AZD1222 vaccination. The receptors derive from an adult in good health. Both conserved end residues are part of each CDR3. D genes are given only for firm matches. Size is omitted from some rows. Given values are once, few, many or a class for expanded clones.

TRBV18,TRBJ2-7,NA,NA,TGTGCCAGCTCACCACCGGACTTGAACTACGAGCAGTACTTC,CASSPPDLNYEQYF
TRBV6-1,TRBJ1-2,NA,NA,TGTGCCAGCAGTGAAATCGACAGGCCAAACTATGGCTACACCTTC,CASSEIDRPNYGYTF
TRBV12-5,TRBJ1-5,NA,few,TGTGCTAGTGGTCCGCCAGACGGAACTCTACGGCCCCAGCATTTT,CASGPPDGTLRPQHF
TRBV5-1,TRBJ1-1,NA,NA,TGCGCCAGCAGCTGGGCCCAGGGGAACACTGAAGCTTTCTTT,CASSWAQGNTEAFF
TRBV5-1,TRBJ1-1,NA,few,TGCGCCAGCAGCCCTCCGGGCTCTAACACTGAAGCTTTCTTT,CASSPPGSNTEAFF
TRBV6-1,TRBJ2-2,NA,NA,TGTGCCAGCAGTGAAGCTGCGGCAGGATCCGGGGAGCTGTTTTTT,CASSEAAAGSGELFF
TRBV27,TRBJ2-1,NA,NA,TGTGCCAGCAGTTTACGACGGTACAATGAGCAGTTCTTC,CASSLRRYNEQFF
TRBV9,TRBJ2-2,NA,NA,TGTGCCAGCAGCGTAGCAGACACCGGGGAGCTGTTTTTT,CASSVADTGELFF
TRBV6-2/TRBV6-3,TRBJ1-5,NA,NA,TGTGCCAGCAGTTACAAGCTTGGAGGTCAGCCCCAGCATTTT,CASSYKLGGQPQHF
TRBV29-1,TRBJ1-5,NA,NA,TGCAGCGTTGAAACGGGTGGGGATCAGCCCCAGCATTTT,CSVETGGDQPQHF
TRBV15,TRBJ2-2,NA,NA,TGTGCCACCAGCAGAGCCAAGTCCCTGGGCACCGGGGAGCTGTTTTTT,CATSRAKSLGTGELFF
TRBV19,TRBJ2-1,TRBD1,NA,TGTGCCAGTAGTATGGGCAGGGGGCCCGAGCGAGCCTACAATGAGCAGTTCTTC,CASSMGRGPERAYNEQFF
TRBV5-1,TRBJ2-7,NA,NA,TGCGCCAGCAGCCCGGGACCGATCTACGAGCAGTACTTC,CASSPGPIYEQYF
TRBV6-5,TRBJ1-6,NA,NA,TGTGCCAGCAGTTACTCGGGGGGGCTCGGTAATTCACCCCTCCACTTT,CASSYSGGLGNSPLHF
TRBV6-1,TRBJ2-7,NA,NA,TGTGCCAGCAGTGAAGCGCGTCGGGGTTTTGTCGGCGAGCAGTACTTC,CASSEARRGFVGEQYF
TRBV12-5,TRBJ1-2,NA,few,TGTGCTAGTGGTTTGGATAATGATGGCTACACCTTC,CASGLDNDGYTF
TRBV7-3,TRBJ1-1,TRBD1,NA,TGTGCCAGCAGCCGTGGTGGGACAGAGAACACTGAAGCTTTCTTT,CASSRGGTENTEAFF
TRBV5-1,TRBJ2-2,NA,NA,TGCGCCAGCAGCTTACAGGGTGTCAACACCGGGGAGCTGTTTTTT,CASSLQGVNTGELFF
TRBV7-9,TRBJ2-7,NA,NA,TGTGCCAGCAGCTTCTCCGCGGCGGCAGGTCCATCCTACGAGCAGTACTTC,CASSFSAAAGPSYEQYF
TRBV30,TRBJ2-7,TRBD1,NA,TGTGCCTGGAGTGTGACAGGGGGCCACTACGAGCAATACTTC,CAWSVTGGHYEQYF
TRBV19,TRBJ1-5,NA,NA,TGTGCCAACAATCAGCCCCAGCATTTT,CANNQPQHF
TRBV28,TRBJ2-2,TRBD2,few,TGTGCCAGCAGTTTAGGGCCGGGACTAGCGTACACCGGGGAGCTGTTTTTT,CASSLGPGLAYTGELFF
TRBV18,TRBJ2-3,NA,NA,TGTGCCAGCTCACCATTGGACAAAAGCACAGATACGCAGTATTTT,CASSPLDKSTDTQYF
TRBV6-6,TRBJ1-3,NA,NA,TGTGCCAGCAGTCCAAAAGGACAGATGATAAGCTCTGGAAACACCATATATTTT,CASSPKGQMISSGNTIYF
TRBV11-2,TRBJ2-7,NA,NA,TGTGCCAGCAGCTTAAATTGGGAAACCAACGAGCAGTACTTC,CASSLNWETNEQYF
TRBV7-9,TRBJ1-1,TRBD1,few,TGTGCCAGCAGCTTAAGAGACAGGGGGATCCCTGAAGCTTTCTTT,CASSLRDRGIPEAFF
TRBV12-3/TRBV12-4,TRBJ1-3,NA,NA,TGTGCCAGCAGTCCGGGAGGAAACACCATATATTTT,CASSPGGNTIYF
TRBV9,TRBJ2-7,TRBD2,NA,TGTGCCAGCAGCCCCGCCGGGCTAGCGGGAATCGAGCAGTACTTC,CASSPAGLAGIEQYF
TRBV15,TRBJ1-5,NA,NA,TGTGCCACCAGCAGAGTCGGTACTGGGCACCAAGTTCAGCCCCAGCATTTT,CATSRVGTGHQVQPQHF
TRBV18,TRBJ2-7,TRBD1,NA,TGTGCCAGCTCACCTGACAGGGTATCCGAGCAGTACTTC,CASSPDRVSEQYF
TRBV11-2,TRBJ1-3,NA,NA,TGTGCCAGCAGCTCCAGCTTGGCCTCTGGAAACACCATATATTTT,CASSSSLASGNTIYF